This T cell receptor (beta chain) appears in the sequencing data of a study of blood T cell repertoires in COVID-19. Assay: immunoSEQ multiplex PCR; the TCRdb copy retains only in-frame clones and omits some. The sample has 300,000 to 350,000 clones; around 90% are singletons. Of note for this clone: The same CDR3 also results from other DNA sequences found in this sample.

The CDR3 runs 13 residues. The germline V and J ends were trimmed by 2 bases and 1 base, with 6 bases remaining between them. Germline V CDR1 and CDR2: GTSNPN, SVGIG (reference sequence). V usage is TRBV30 and J usage is TRBJ1-5, with D uncertain. The sequencing input was peripheral blood. This clonotype was sampled from a woman aged 30 to 39 with COVID-19, enrolled during active disease. The CDR3 sequence: CAWSPESNQPQHF. The CDR3, as DNA: TGTGCCTGGAGTCCTGAGAGCAATCAGCCCCAGCATTTT.